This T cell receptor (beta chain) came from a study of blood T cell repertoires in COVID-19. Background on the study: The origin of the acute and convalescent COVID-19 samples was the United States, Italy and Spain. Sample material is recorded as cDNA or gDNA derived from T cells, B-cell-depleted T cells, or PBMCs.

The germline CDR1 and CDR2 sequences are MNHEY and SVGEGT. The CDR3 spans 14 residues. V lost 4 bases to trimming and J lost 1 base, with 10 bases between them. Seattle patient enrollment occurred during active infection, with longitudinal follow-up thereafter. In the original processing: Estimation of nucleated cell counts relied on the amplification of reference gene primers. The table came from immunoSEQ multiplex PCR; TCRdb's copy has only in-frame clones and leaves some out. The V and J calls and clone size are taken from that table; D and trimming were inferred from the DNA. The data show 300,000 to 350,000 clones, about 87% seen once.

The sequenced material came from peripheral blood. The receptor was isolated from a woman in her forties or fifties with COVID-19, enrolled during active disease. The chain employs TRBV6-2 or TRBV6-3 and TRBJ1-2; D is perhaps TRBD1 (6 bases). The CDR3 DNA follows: TGTGCCAGCAGTTCACAGGGATTTAACTATGGCTACACCTTC. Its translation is CASSSQGFNYGYTF.